The clone carrying this T cell receptor (beta chain) was seen repeatedly, ten times or more. One entry per CDR3 protein results from TCRdb running MiXCR on the RT-PCR reads. The sample has about 650,000 distinct CDR3 sequences, about 15% seen once; the top ten hold 7.6%. CDR3 length: 16 amino acids. With 4 bases clipped from V and 6 bases from J, the junction kept 10 bases outside the gene matches. Per germline, CDR1 SGHRS and CDR2 YFSETQ. These data come from a study of response to subunit inactivated influenza vaccine. The chain employs TRBV5-1 and TRBJ2-2; TRBD1 matches 9 bases. The sample here was PBMCs from blood, taken less than 15 days before vaccination. This clonotype was obtained from a man between 45 and 60 years old who received an inactivated influenza vaccine. The CDR3 DNA reads TGCGCCAGCAGCCCGGACAGGGGTCAGGGGGCCGGGGAGCTGTTTTTT. Amino acids: CASSPDRGQGAGELFF.